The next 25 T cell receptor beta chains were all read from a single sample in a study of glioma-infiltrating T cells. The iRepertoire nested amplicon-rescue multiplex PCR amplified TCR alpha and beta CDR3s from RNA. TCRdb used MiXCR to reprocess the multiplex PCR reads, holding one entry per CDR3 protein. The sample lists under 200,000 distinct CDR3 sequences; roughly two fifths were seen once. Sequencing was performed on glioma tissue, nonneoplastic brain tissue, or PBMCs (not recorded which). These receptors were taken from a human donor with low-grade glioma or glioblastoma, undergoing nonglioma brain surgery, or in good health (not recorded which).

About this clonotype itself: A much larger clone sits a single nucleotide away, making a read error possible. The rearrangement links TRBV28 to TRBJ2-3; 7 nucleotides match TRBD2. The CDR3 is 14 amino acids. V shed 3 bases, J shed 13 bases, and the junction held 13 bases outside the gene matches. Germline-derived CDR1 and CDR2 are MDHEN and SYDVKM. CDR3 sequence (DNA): TGTGCCAGCAGTTTCATCAGCGGGACGCAAACGGAGTATTTT. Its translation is CASSFISGTQTEYF.

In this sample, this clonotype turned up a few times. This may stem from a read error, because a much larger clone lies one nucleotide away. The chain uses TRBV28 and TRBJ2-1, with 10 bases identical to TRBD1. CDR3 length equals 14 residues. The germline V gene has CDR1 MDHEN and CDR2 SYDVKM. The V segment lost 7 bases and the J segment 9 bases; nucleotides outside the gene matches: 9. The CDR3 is CASKTGGLSSEQFF. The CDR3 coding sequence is TGTGCCAGCAAGACAGGGGGCTTGTCGAGTGAGCAGTTCTTC.

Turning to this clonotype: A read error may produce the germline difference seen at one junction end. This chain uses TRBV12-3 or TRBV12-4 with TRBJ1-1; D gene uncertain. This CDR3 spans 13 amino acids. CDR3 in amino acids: CASSLKENTEALF. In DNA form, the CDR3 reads TGTGCCAGCAGTTTAAAAGAGAACACTGAAGCTCTCTTT.

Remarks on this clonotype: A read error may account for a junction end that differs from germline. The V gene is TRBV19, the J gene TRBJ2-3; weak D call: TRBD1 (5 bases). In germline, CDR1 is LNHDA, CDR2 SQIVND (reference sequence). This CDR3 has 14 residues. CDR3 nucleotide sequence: TGTGCCAGTAGTCCAGGGTACAGCACGGATACGCAGTATTTT. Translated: CASSPGYSTDTQYF.

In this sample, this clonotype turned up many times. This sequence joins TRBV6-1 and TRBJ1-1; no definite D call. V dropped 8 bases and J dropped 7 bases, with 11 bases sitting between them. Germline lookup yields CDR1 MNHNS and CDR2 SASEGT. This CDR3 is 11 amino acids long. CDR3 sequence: CASGEVGEAFF. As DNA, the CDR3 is TGTGCCAGCGGAGAGGTTGGTGAAGCTTTCTTT.

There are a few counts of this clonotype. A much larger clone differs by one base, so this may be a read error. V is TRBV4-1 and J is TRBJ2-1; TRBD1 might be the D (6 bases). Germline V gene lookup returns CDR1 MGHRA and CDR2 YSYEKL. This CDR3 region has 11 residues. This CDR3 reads CASTRGNERFF. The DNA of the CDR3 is TGCGCCAGCACCAGGGGTAATGAGCGGTTCTTC.

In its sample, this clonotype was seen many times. The CDR3 DNA reads TGCAGTGCTAGAGATGGACTACGGCGGTCCTACAATGAGCAGTTCTTC. Protein: CSARDGLRRSYNEQFF. The rearrangement joins TRBV20-1 to TRBJ2-1; D might be TRBD2 (6 bases). Trimming pared 0 bases from V and 1 base from J, leaving 13 bases between. The germline CDR1 and CDR2 sequences are DFQATT and SNEGSKA (reference sequence). The CDR3 extends over 16 amino acids.

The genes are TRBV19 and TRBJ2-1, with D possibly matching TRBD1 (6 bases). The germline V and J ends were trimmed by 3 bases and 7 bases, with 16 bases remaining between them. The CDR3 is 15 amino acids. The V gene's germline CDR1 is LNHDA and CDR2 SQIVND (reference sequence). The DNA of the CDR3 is TGTGCCAGTAGTATGACAGGCCCTTCGAGGAATGAGCAGTTCTTC. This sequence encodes CASSMTGPSRNEQFF.

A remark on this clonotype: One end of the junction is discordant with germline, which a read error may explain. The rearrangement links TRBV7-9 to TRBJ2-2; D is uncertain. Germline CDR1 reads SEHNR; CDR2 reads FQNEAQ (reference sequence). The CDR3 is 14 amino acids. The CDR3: CARSLGWNTGELFF. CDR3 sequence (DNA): TGTGCCAGAAGCTTAGGATGGAACACCGGGGAGCTGTTTTTT.

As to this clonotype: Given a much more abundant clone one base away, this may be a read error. CDR3 coding DNA: TGTGCCAGCAGTGGACAGCCTAACTATGGCTACACCTTC. It is translated as CASSGQPNYGYTF. The rearrangement joins TRBV2 to TRBJ1-2; D might be TRBD1 (5 bases). This CDR3 contains 13 residues. Trimming left V 4 bases short and J 0 bases short, with 6 bases between. The V gene's germline CDR1 is SNHLY and CDR2 FYNNEI.

The CDR3 is CASRPTGASSGANVLTF. For the CDR3, the DNA is TGTGCCAGCAGACCGACAGGGGCTAGCTCTGGGGCCAACGTCCTGACTTTC. J is TRBJ2-6 and V is TRBV6-5; 8 positions match TRBD1. The germline V gene encodes CDR1 MNHEY and CDR2 SVGAGI. Trimming removed 6 bases from V and 0 bases from J; junction bases left unmatched: 7. CDR3 length equals 17 residues.

CDR3 sequence (DNA): TGCAGTGCCAGTGGGCTATTACTAGCAGATCTCTCCTACGAGCAGTACTTC. This encodes CSASGLLLADLSYEQYF. The rearrangement links TRBV20-1 to TRBJ2-7; TRBD2 might be the D (6 bases). This CDR3 has 17 amino acids. Trimming cost V 6 bases and J 0 bases, with 24 bases left between them. The germline V gene has CDR1 DFQATT and CDR2 SNEGSKA (reference sequence).

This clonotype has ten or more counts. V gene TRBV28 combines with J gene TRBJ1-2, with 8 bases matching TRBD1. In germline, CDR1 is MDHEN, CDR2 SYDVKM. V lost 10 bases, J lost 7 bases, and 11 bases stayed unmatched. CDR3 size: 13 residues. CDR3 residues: CATMKQGVFGYTF. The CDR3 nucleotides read TGTGCCACCATGAAACAGGGGGTTTTTGGCTACACCTTC.

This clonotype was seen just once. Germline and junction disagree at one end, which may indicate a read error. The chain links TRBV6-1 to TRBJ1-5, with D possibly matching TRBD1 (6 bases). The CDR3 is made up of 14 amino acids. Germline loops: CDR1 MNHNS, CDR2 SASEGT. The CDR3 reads CASSEALGGKPQNF. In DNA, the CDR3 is TGTGCCAGCAGTGAAGCATTAGGGGGTAAGCCCCAGAATTTT.

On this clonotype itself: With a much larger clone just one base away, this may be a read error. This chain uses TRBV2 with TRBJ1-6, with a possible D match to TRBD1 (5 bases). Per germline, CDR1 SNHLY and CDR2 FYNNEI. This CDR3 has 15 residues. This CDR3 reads CASRLGEGRNSPLNF. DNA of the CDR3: TGTGCCAGCAGGCTGGGGGAGGGGAGGAATTCACCCCTCAACTTT.

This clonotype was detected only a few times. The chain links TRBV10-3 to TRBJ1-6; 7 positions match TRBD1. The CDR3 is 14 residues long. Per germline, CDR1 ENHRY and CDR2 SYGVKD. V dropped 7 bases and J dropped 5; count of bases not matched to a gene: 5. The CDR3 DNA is TGTGCCATCAATGCCGGGACAGATAATTCACCCCTCCACTTT. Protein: CAINAGTDNSPLHF.

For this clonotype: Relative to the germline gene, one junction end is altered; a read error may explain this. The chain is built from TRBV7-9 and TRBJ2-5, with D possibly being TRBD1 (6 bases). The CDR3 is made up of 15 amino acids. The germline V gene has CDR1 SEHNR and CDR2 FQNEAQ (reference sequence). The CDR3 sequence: CASSSARGAFEIQYF. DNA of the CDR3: TGTGCCAGCAGCTCCGCCAGGGGAGCCTTTGAGATCCAGTACTTC.

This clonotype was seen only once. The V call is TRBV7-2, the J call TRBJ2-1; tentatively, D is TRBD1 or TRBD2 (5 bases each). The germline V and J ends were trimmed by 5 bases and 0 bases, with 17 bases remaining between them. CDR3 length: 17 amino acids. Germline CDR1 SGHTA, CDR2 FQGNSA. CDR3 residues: CASSPVGVPSSYNEQFF. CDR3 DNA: TGTGCCAGCAGCCCAGTGGGGGTCCCCAGCTCCTACAATGAGCAGTTCTTC.

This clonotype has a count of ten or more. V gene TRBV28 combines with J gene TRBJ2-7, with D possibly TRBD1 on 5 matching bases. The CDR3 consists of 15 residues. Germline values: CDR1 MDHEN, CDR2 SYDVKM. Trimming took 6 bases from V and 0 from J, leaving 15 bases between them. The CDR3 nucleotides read TGTGCCAGCAGCCCCCCAGGGTGGAGCTCCTACGAGCAGTACTTC. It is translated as CASSPPGWSSYEQYF.

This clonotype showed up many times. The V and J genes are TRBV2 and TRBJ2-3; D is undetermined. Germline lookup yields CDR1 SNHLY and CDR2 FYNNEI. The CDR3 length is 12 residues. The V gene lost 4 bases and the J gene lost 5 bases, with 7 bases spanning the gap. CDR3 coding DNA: TGTGCCAGCAGTGTGTTAGGAGATACGCAGTATTTT. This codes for CASSVLGDTQYF.

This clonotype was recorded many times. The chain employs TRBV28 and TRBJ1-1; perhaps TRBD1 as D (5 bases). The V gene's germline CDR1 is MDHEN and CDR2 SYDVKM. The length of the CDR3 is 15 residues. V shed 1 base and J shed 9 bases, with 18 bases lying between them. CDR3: CASSLSDIQWRKAFF. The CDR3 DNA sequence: TGTGCCAGCAGTTTATCGGACATACAGTGGAGAAAAGCTTTCTTT.

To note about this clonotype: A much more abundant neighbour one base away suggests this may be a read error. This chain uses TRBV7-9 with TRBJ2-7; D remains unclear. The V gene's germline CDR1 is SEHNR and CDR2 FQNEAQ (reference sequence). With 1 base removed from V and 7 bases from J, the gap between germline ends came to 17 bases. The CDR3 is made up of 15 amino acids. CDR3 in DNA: TGTGCCAGCAGCTTAGTCGCGCAGGCTCCGGGTGAGCAGTACTTC. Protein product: CASSLVAQAPGEQYF.

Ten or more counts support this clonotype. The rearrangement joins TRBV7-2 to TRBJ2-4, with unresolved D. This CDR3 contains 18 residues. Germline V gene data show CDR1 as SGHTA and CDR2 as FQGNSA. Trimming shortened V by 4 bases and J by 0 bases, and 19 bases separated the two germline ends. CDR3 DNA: TGTGCCAGCAGCTACTCATTACTGGACGCAGGAGCCAAAAACATTCAGTACTTC. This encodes CASSYSLLDAGAKNIQYF.

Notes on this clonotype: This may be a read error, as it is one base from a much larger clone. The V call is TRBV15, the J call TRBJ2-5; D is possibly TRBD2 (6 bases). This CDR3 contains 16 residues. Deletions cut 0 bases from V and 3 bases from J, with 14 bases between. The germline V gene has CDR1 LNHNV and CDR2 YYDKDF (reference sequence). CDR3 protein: CATSREGSTGEETQYF. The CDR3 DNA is TGTGCCACCAGCAGAGAAGGGTCCACGGGAGAAGAGACCCAGTACTTC.

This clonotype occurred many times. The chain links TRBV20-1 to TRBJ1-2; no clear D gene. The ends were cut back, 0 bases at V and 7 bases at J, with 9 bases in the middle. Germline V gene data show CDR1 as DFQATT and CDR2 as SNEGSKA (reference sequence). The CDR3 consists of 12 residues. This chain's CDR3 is CSARDLRLGYTF. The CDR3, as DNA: TGCAGTGCTAGAGACCTAAGGCTTGGCTACACCTTC.